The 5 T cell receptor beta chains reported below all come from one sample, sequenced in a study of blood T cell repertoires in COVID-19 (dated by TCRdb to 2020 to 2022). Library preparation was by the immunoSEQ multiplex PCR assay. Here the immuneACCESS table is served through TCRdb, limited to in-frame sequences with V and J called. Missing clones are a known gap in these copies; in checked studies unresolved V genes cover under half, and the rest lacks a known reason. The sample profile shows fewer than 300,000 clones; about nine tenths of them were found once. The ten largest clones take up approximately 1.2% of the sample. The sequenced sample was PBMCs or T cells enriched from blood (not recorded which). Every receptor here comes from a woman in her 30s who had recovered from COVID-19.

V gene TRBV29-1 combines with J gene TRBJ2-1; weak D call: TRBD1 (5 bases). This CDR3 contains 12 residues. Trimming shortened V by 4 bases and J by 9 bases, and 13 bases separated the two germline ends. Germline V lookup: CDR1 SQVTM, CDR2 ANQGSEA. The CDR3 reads CSVGLGVGEQFF. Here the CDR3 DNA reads TGCAGCGTTGGGCTAGGGGTCGGTGAGCAGTTCTTC.

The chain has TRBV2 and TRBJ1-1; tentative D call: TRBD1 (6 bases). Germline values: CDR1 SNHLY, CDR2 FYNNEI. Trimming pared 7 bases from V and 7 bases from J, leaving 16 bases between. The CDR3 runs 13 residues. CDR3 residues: CASTGAGVGEAFF. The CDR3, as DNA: TGTGCCAGCACAGGGGCAGGGGTGGGTGAAGCTTTCTTT.

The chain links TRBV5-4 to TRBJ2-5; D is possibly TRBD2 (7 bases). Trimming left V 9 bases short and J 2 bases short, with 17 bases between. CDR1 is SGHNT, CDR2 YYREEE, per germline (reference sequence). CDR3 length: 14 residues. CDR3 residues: CATIGGQDQETQYF. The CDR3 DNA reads TGTGCCACCATCGGGGGGCAGGATCAAGAGACCCAGTACTTC. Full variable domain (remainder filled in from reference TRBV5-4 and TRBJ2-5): ETGVTQSPTHLIKTRGQQVTLRCSSQSGHNTVSWYQQALGQGPQFIFQYYREEENGRGNFPPRFSGLQFPNYSSELNVNALELDDSALYLCATIGGQDQETQYFGPGTRLLVL.

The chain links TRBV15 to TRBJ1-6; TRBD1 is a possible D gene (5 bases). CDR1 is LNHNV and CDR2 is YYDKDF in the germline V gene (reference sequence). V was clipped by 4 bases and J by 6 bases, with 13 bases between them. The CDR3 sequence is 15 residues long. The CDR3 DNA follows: TGTGCCACCAGCAACGTAAGGGGAAGTAATTCACCCCTCCACTTT. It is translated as CATSNVRGSNSPLHF.

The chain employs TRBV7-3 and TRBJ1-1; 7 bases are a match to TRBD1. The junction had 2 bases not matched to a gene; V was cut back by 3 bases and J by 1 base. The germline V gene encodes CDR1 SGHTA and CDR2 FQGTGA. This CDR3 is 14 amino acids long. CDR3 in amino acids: CASSFQGENTEAFF. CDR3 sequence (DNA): TGTGCCAGCAGCTTTCAGGGGGAGAACACTGAAGCTTTCTTT.